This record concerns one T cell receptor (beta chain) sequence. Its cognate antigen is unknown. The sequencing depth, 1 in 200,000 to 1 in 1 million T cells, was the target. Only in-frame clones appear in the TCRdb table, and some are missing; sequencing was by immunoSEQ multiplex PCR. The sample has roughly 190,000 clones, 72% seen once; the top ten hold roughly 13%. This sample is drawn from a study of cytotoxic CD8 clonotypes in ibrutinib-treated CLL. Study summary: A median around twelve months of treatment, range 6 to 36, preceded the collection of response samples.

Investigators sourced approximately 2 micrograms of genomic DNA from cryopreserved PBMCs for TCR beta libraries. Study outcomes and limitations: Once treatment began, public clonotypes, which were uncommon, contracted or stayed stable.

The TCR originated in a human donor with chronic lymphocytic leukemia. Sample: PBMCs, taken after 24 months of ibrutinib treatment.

CDR3 amino acids: CASIPGTGGADTQYF. The DNA for the CDR3 is TGTGCCAGCATCCCCGGGACAGGGGGCGCAGATACGCAGTATTTT. The rearrangement joins TRBV6-5 to TRBJ2-3, with TRBD1 identical over 12 bases. The CDR3 sequence is 15 residues long. CDR1 MNHEY and CDR2 SVGAGI come from the germline V gene. Unmatched junction bases numbered 6, after V lost 7 bases and J lost 4 bases.